These 10 T cell receptor beta chains were all obtained from the same sample, sequenced in a study of patients and donors after allogeneic stem cell transplantation. From the RT-PCR reads, TCRdb called clonotypes with MiXCR, one entry per CDR3 protein. The data show 70,000 to 100,000 distinct CDR3 sequences, with around 5% seen just once and approximately 2.5% held by the top ten. Sequencing was carried out using blood, either unsorted or a sorted T cell fraction (not recorded which). Receptors originate from a human donor who was either an allogeneic HSCT recipient or a stem cell or donor lymphocyte infusion donor (not recorded which). It is not recorded whose cells these are; they may come from a transplant donor.

The chain combines TRBV28 with TRBJ2-7, with TRBD1 identical over 7 bases. Trimming removed 5 bases from V and 3 bases from J; junction bases left unmatched: 7. Per the germline V gene, CDR1 is MDHEN and CDR2 is SYDVKM. The CDR3 has 14 residues. CDR3 DNA: TGTGCCAGCAGTACCCCGGGACAGATCTACGAGCAGTACTTC. As protein: CASSTPGQIYEQYF.

This clonotype was observed at least ten times. The chain carries TRBV5-4 and TRBJ2-3; 9 bases line up with TRBD2. Germline V lookup: CDR1 SGHNT, CDR2 YYREEE (reference sequence). The CDR3 length is 16 residues. The ends lost 4 bases at V and 6 bases at J; junction bases unmatched: 12. CDR3 loop: CASSPGGAGGSDTQYF. The CDR3 bases are TGTGCCAGCAGCCCAGGAGGAGCGGGAGGTTCCGATACGCAGTATTTT.

This clonotype is medium-sized (0.01 to 0.1%) by share. The gene calls are TRBV20-1 and TRBJ2-5; possible D gene TRBD1, 6 bases. CDR3 length: 16 amino acids. The germline V gene encodes CDR1 DFQATT and CDR2 SNEGSKA (reference sequence). Trimming cost V 3 bases and J 3 bases, with 20 bases left between them. CDR3: CSASPLPGHQKETQYF. DNA of the CDR3: TGCAGTGCTAGCCCACTCCCGGGACACCAAAAAGAGACCCAGTACTTC.

This clonotype was observed a handful of times. The rearrangement links TRBV13 to TRBJ2-2; 8 bases agree with TRBD2. The CDR3 runs to 16 residues. V lost 1 base and J lost 1; bases outside the gene matches: 2. In germline, CDR1 is PRHDT, CDR2 FYEKMQ (reference sequence). This CDR3 reads CASSLEAGVNTGELFF. Here the CDR3 DNA reads TGTGCCAGCAGCTTAGAAGCGGGGGTGAACACCGGGGAGCTGTTTTTT.

This clonotype was counted between two and nine times. The chain uses TRBV2 and TRBJ1-2; unclear D gene. The germline CDR1 and CDR2 sequences are SNHLY and FYNNEI. CDR3 length: 15 amino acids. V was shortened by 2 bases and J by 7 bases, with 17 bases between the two germline ends. CDR3 in DNA: TGTGCCAGCAGTGAAAGGGCAGCGAGTCCTCGTGGCTACACCTTC. Its protein product is CASSERAASPRGYTF.

In its sample, this clonotype was seen many times. As DNA, the CDR3 is TGTGCCAGCAGCTCCACAGGGCGGGATTACGAGCAGTACTTC. Translating gives CASSSTGRDYEQYF. The chain links TRBV12-3 or TRBV12-4 to TRBJ2-7; D assignment may be TRBD1 or TRBD2 (6 bases each). V was cut by 6 bases and J by 4 bases, with 16 bases left in between. CDR3 length equals 14 residues.

This clonotype was detected many times. The chain combines TRBV5-1 with TRBJ1-1, with D tentatively TRBD1 (5 bases). The CDR3 length is 14 residues. Germline CDR1 and CDR2: SGHRS and YFSETQ. The V end was cut by 2 bases, the J end by 7 bases, with 15 bases between. The DNA of the CDR3 is TGCGCCAGCAGCTTAGGAGGGGCGCAGGATGAAGCTTTCTTT. Its translation: CASSLGGAQDEAFF.

By sample share, this clonotype is medium-sized. The gene calls are TRBV5-4 and TRBJ2-5, with 10 bases matching TRBD2. Germline CDR1 is SGHNT and CDR2 is YYREEE (reference sequence). The CDR3 sequence is 15 residues long. Germline trimming cut 2 bases from V and 4 bases from J; bases unmatched to any gene: 5. Written as DNA, the CDR3 is TGTGCCAGCAGCTTCGGACTAGCGGAGGGAGAGACCCAGTACTTC. Protein sequence: CASSFGLAEGETQYF.

This clonotype was observed a handful of times. The chain employs TRBV20-1 and TRBJ1-5, with D uncertain. The CDR3 totals 17 residues. Germline CDR1 DFQATT, CDR2 SNEGSKA (reference sequence). V was shortened by 0 bases and J by 0 bases, with 15 bases between the two germline ends. The CDR3 nucleotides are TGCAGTGCTAGAGATAACAAACAGTCAGTTAGCAATCAGCCCCAGCATTTT. Translated: CSARDNKQSVSNQPQHF.

This clonotype has more than one count but fewer than ten. The rearrangement joins TRBV5-4 to TRBJ1-4, with D maybe TRBD1 (6 bases). The CDR3 extends over 15 amino acids. In germline, CDR1 is SGHNT, CDR2 YYREEE (reference sequence). Trimming pared 4 bases from V and 4 bases from J, leaving 14 bases between. The CDR3 spells CASSRTALGNEKLFF. DNA for the CDR3: TGTGCCAGCAGCCGGACAGCTCTCGGTAATGAAAAACTGTTTTTT.